This T cell receptor beta chain was identified in a study of T cell repertoires in cytomegalovirus infection. Study-level information: The public TCR beta signatures pointed to both CMV infection and matching HLA type.

TCRdb called the reads again in MiXCR, with one record for every CDR3 protein. Of around 300,000 distinct CDR3 sequences listed, 9.5% were seen once; the top ten hold 3.5% to 4.5%. Overall study findings and caveats: What dominated the ex vivo response were HLA-C-restricted CMV-specific TCR beta clonotypes.

Germline lookup yields CDR1 DFQATT and CDR2 SNEGSKA (reference sequence). This CDR3 is 15 amino acids long. With V trimmed by 2 bases and J by 4 bases, 11 bases remained unmatched. Concerning this clonotype itself: Its specificity is not known.

The sequence came from a human donor in good health (CMV status not recorded). Some clones in this sample may be carry-over from other donors' samples. Sequencing input: PBMCs. The chain couples TRBV20-1 to TRBJ2-7; 7 bases are a match to TRBD2. CDR3 bases: TGCAGTGCTAGAAGTACCGGGACTACAATTTACGAGCAGTACTTC. Its translation: CSARSTGTTIYEQYF.